This TCR beta chain is from a study of beta chain features in type 1 diabetes (dated by TCRdb to the late 2010s). Describing the broader study: No differences in mean age, gender distribution, total cell number or subset yield were found between patients and healthy donors. A total of around 100 million sorted cells were examined across all samples, and RNA yield correlated strongly with the number of cells per subset. Regulatory and stem cell-like memory subsets were obtained from only 8 patients and roughly 8 healthy donors, while naive and central memory subsets were obtained from all 30 or so donors. The study compared TCRB repertoires of sorted circulating CD4+ T cell subsets between recently diagnosed type 1 diabetes patients and matched healthy donors.

Reading from cysteine to phenylalanine, the CDR3 counts 13 amino acids. The sequence is cut down to CDR3 DNA, 39 bases in frame from base 1. From a lookup of the germline V gene, CDR1 and CDR2 are SQVTM and ANQGSEA. V loses 4 bases, J loses 6 bases, and the germline ends lie 12 bases apart. Paper-wide results and their limitations: At VDJ recombination sites, patients with type 1 diabetes made fewer insertions and deleted more nucleotides, a pattern implying thymic rearrangement abnormalities. Shorter templates might be favored by PCR, yet because patient and control samples were amplified and corrected together, any such skew would affect both groups equally. Naive, central memory and regulatory TCRB repertoires appeared to be more alike among patients than among healthy donors. Because cDNA rather than genomic DNA was sequenced, highly expressing activated cells could have been over-represented, although no difference in activation and CD3 levels was found between groups. A moderate but significant shortening of TCRB CDR3 length was observed in type 1 diabetes patients in all four CD4+ subsets. HLA sub-analyses involved small numbers of individuals, so any influence of HLA type on TCRB rearrangement remained unresolved.

This clone was observed a few times. Its antigen target is currently unknown. No much larger clone exists at a distance of one base, and base qualities are not known. Each donor gave one peripheral blood draw, averaging approximately 120 mL, which was collected into heparinised tubes. Naive, central memory, regulatory and stem cell-like memory CD4+ T cells were sorted on a BD FACSAria II using a panel including CD45RO, CCR7, CD25, CD127, CD95 and CD27. All sorted populations exceeded 95% purity. Right away, PBMCs were isolated by Lymphoprep density gradient centrifugation and were stained directly, with no culture step. So that batch effects would be minimized, each experiment stained and sorted samples in pairs, pairing one healthy donor with one patient. All of the isolated RNA was reverse transcribed with the High Capacity cDNA Reverse Transcription Kit, so expressed TCRB transcripts were sequenced. Deep immunoSEQ sequencing was performed on naive, central memory and regulatory T cell samples, with an average of roughly 3.6 million total reads per sample. Sorted cells were lysed in RLT buffer, and RNA was extracted using DNase-treated RNeasy Micro or Mini kits according to cell number. Each cell subset was processed on its own to prevent cross-contamination, while patient and healthy donor samples were processed together. The immunoSEQ multiplex PCR was used to amplify TCRB sequences from cDNA, generating 87-bp fragments that spanned the CDR3 region. Sequencing of the amplicons was performed on the Illumina HiSeq platform. The authors' pipeline ran thus. Synthetic template baselines were used to correct PCR bias computationally, reads within Hamming distance 2 were collapsed together, and singletons that could not be merged were discarded. Reads were aligned against IMGT to assign V, D and J genes, CDR3 length and insertions or deletions at six rearrangement sites. Within each subset, clonotype counts were normalized to sorted cell number, and only after that were true diversity and Gini coefficients computed with the tcR R package. Repertoire sharing was quantified using the overlap coefficient calculated on TCRB nucleotide sequences. Out-of-frame TCRB sequences from naive cells were analyzed as a proxy for the pre-selection repertoire. The table was pulled from immuneACCESS by TCRdb, which kept in-frame rearrangements only. Such tables lose some clones; where checked, under half of the loss comes from unresolved V genes, and the rest has no known cause. V, J and clone size are those of that table, while D and trimming were read from the DNA. The sample table shows about 340,000 clones, and 13% are seen once. The ten largest clones represent approximately 0.016% of the sample.

This receptor chain uses TRBV29-1 and TRBJ2-2; TRBD2 could be the D gene, as 5 bases match. Sequencing was done on a sample of naive CD4+ T cells from blood. Read against the paper, the sample's cell subset or site label means: true naive CD4+ T cells. The sequence was collected from a woman aged 18 to 35 with type 1 diabetes. The CDR3 corresponds to CSVGRRYPGELFF. The sequence in DNA is TGCAGCGTTGGGCGGAGGTATCCCGGGGAGCTGTTTTTT.